This TCR beta chain was recorded in a study of Ad26.COV2.S vaccination and SARS-CoV-2 variants. Study-wide points: Once vaccination had occurred, spike-specific CD8+ and CD4+ T cell responses reportedly showed substantial breadth.

Sequencing was performed with immunoSEQ multiplex PCR; in TCRdb, only in-frame clones are kept and a portion is missing. The sample has fewer than 400,000 clones; 88% are singletons. The treatment is: around 19 received Ad26.COV2.S at low or high dose, single or two shots; roughly 5 received placebo; per-sample allocation not given. Each sample was drawn 63 days after the first injection (of vaccine or placebo). A remark on this clone: Its antigen remains unidentified.

The clonotype was recovered from a person aged 18-65 years who received the Ad26.COV2.S COVID-19 vaccine or a placebo. This sample comprised peripheral blood, obtained in a trial of Ad26.COV2.S vaccine versus placebo.

The CDR3 DNA follows: TGTGCCAGCAGCTTAGGCCCCCCTAGCGGGGGATCAGATACGCAGTATTTT. It specifies CASSLGPPSGGSDTQYF. The J gene is TRBJ2-3, the V gene TRBV11-3, with 10 bases fitting TRBD2. V trimming: 1 base; J trimming: 4 bases; junction bases outside the gene matches: 8. Per the germline V gene, CDR1 is SGHNT and CDR2 is YENEEA. The CDR3 sequence is 17 residues long.